A selection of T cell receptor beta chains follows, all from one sample in a study of neurological immune-mediated disorders. TCRdb itself ran the 5' RACE reads through MiXCR, one entry per CDR3 protein. The sample carries around 69,000 distinct CDR3 sequences, about 9.4% recorded once. Specimen: PBMCs. These receptors were collected from a man aged 25 to 40 in good health. CDR3s include the opening cysteine and the closing phenylalanine or tryptophan. A D gene is named only where the DNA matches it firmly. A clone size is listed for some rows: how often the clone was seen (once, few, many), or a class if it is expanded.

j_gene | abundance | d_gene | v_gene | CDR3nt | CDR3aa
TRBJ2-1 | many | TRBD2 | TRBV5-6 | TGTGCCAGCAGCTTGGAAGCGGGAAGAGGCAATGAGCAGTTCTTC | CASSLEAGRGNEQFF
TRBJ2-2 | - | - | TRBV20-1 | TGCAGTGCTAGAGATCTCGGCAGGAAGAACACCGGGGACCTGGTTTTT | CSARDLGRKNTGDLVF
TRBJ2-1 | many | TRBD2 | TRBV29-1 | TGCAGCGTTCAAAGCGGGAGGGCCGAACGATACAATGAGCAGTTCTTC | CSVQSGRAERYNEQFF
TRBJ2-7 | many | - | TRBV20-1 | TGCAGTGCCTCACAGGAATTCCGGGAGCAGTACTTC | CSASQEFREQYF
TRBJ1-1 | - | - | TRBV12-3/TRBV12-4 | TGTGCCAGCAGTTTTGGGGATAGGACTGAAGCTTTCTTT | CASSFGDRTEAFF
TRBJ1-5 | many | TRBD1 | TRBV7-8 | TGTGCCAGCAGCCGCGGCGGACAGGGGGCTCAGCCCCAGCATTTT | CASSRGGQGAQPQHF
TRBJ2-7 | many | - | TRBV2 | TGTGCCAGTCGAGACCTTTACTACGAGCAGTACTTC | CASRDLYYEQYF
TRBJ2-5 | many | TRBD2 | TRBV20-1 | TGCAGTGCTAGACTAGCGGGAGGAGAGACCCAGTACTTC | CSARLAGGETQYF
TRBJ2-1 | many | TRBD2 | TRBV7-2 | TGTGCCAGCAGCTTAGCACTAGCGCGCTACAATGAGCAGTTCTTC | CASSLALARYNEQFF
TRBJ1-2 | many | TRBD1 | TRBV7-9 | TGTGCCAGCAGCTCGGACAGGGGCGGCTACACCTTC | CASSSDRGGYTF
TRBJ2-2 | many | TRBD2 | TRBV5-1 | TGCGCCAGCAGCTTCGGGACTAGCGGGACTTACGGGGAGCTGTTTTTT | CASSFGTSGTYGELFF
TRBJ2-7 | many | - | TRBV29-1 | TGCAGCGTGGGGGTAGCGGAGTCCTACGAGCAGTACTTC | CSVGVAESYEQYF
TRBJ2-3 | many | TRBD1 | TRBV7-2 | TGTGCCAGCAGCTATACAGGGGGTGGCACAGATACGCAGTATTTT | CASSYTGGGTDTQYF
TRBJ2-3 | many | TRBD1 | TRBV5-6 | TGTGCCAGCAACCTCCGACAGGGCAGCACAGATACGCAGTATTTT | CASNLRQGSTDTQYF
TRBJ2-2 | many | - | TRBV29-1 | TGCAGCGTGGGGGGAACCGGGGAGCTGTTTTTT | CSVGGTGELFF
TRBJ2-3 | many | TRBD2 | TRBV20-1 | TGCAGTGCTAGAGAGGATCCTAGCGGCCATACGCAGTATTTT | CSAREDPSGHTQYF
TRBJ2-7 | many | - | TRBV27 | TGTGCCAGCAGTTTGGAGGGGAGCGGTTCCTACGAGCAGTACTTC | CASSLEGSGSYEQYF
TRBJ1-1 | - | - | TRBV29-1 | TGCAGCGTGAGGGTTTCCAACTCCGTAGCTTTCTTT | CSVRVSNSVAFF
TRBJ1-3 | few | - | TRBV30 | TGTGCCTTCTCTCCGACGGGGTATGGAAACACCATATATTTT | CAFSPTGYGNTIYF
TRBJ2-7 | once | TRBD2 | TRBV28 | TGTGCCAGAGCCTCAGGGACTAGACGAACCTACGAGCAGTACTTC | CARASGTRRTYEQYF
TRBJ2-3 | many | TRBD2 | TRBV6-5 | TGTGCCAGCTCCGGGGAGGGAGGTCATACGCAGTATTTT | CASSGEGGHTQYF
TRBJ2-1 | many | - | TRBV27 | TGTGCCAGCAGTTTAAATGAGGGCCCCTACAATGAGCAGTTCTTC | CASSLNEGPYNEQFF
TRBJ2-7 | many | TRBD1 | TRBV27 | TGTGCCAGCAGCCGATACCGGGACAGGGGGCGCCCCGAGCAGTACTTC | CASSRYRDRGRPEQYF
TRBJ1-1 | many | - | TRBV28 | TGTGCCAGCAGAGGAGTTTCGGGCAATGAAGCTTTCTTT | CASRGVSGNEAFF
TRBJ1-1 | - | - | TRBV28 | TGTGCCAGCAGTTTCTCAGGGTTGCCCTCGAACACTGAAGCTTTCTTT | CASSFSGLPSNTEAFF
TRBJ2-1 | many | TRBD2 | TRBV5-1 | TGCGCCAGCAAACCGACTAGCGGGAATTACAATGAGCAGTTCTTC | CASKPTSGNYNEQFF